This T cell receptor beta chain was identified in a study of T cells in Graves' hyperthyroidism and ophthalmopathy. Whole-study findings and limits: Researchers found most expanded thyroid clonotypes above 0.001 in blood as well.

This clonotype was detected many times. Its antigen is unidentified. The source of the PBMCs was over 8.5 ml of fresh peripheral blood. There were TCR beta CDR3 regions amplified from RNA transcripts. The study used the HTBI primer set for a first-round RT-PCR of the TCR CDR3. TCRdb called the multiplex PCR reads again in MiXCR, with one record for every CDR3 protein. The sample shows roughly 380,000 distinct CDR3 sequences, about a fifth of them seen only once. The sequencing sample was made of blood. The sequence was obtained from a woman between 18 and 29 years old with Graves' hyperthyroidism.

The CDR3 DNA reads as TGTGCCAGCAGCCAAGATGGACTCCTCGCGGGCTCAGAGACCCAGTACTTC. Its translation is CASSQDGLLAGSETQYF. V gene TRBV4-2 combines with J gene TRBJ2-5; D may be TRBD2 (5 bases). The CDR3 covers 17 residues. Trimming took 0 bases from V and 4 from J, leaving 18 bases between them. In germline, CDR1 is LGHNA, CDR2 YNFKEQ.